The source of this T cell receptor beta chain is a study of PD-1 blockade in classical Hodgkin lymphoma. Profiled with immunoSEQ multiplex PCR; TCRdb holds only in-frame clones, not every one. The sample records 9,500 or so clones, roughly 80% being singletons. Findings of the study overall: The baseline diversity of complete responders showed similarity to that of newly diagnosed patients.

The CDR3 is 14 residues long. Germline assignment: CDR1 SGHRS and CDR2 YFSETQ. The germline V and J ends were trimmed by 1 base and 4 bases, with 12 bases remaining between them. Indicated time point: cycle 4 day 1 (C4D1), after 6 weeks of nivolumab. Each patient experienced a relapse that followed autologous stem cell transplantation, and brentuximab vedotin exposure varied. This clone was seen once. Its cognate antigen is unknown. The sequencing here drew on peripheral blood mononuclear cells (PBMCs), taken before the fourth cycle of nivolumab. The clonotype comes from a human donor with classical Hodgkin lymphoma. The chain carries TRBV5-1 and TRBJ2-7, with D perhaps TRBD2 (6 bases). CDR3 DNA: TGCGCCAGCAGCTTGTTTGCTAGCGCGTACGAGCAGTACTTC. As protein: CASSLFASAYEQYF.